The 15 T cell receptor beta chains in this list originate from one sample, sequenced in a study of Graves' ophthalmopathy and Graves' hyperthyroidism. The TCR beta CDR3 regions underwent amplification from RNA transcripts. HTBI primers were employed in first-round RT-PCR, then a second-round multiplex PCR followed. TCRdb passed the multiplex PCR reads through MiXCR, listing each CDR3 protein once. The data contain under 350,000 distinct CDR3 sequences, 15% to 20% of them seen just once; the ten biggest clones take up 12%. Sample: peripheral blood. The receptors were gathered from an adult man with Graves' ophthalmopathy.

This clonotype was counted between two and nine times. The J gene is TRBJ2-4, the V gene TRBV6-1; D not certain. The CDR3 sequence is 16 residues long. Germline CDR1 and CDR2: MNHNS and SASEGT. With 3 bases removed from V and 0 bases from J, the gap between germline ends came to 12 bases. CDR3 bases: TGTGCCAGCAGTGACCTTCTCCGGCAAGCCAAAAACATTCAGTACTTC. Protein product: CASSDLLRQAKNIQYF.

This clonotype was detected many times. This chain connects TRBV29-1 to TRBJ2-7, with D possibly called TRBD1 or TRBD2 (7 bases each). Germline values: CDR1 SQVTM, CDR2 ANQGSEA. CDR3 length equals 18 residues. The V end lost 0 bases, the J end lost 0 bases, and 21 bases lay between the germline ends. DNA of the CDR3: TGCAGCGTTGAAGATCGGGCAGGGGGAGGGTACGACTCCTACGAGCAGTACTTC. This encodes CSVEDRAGGGYDSYEQYF.

This clonotype has ten or more counts. The rearrangement uses TRBV7-9 and TRBJ1-6, with unresolved D. This CDR3 is built from 14 residues. The germline gives CDR1 SEHNR, CDR2 FQNEAQ (reference sequence). V dropped 3 bases and J dropped 9 bases, with 12 bases sitting between them. This CDR3 reads CASSFFARGSPLHF. The CDR3 nucleotides are TGTGCCAGCAGCTTTTTCGCCCGAGGTTCACCCCTCCACTTT.

For the CDR3, the DNA is TGTGCCAGCAGCTCAGACCGGTATAATTCACCCCTCCACTTT. Its translation: CASSSDRYNSPLHF. The chain recombines TRBV11-2 with TRBJ1-6; D not resolved. Trimming left V 4 bases short and J 4 bases short, with 8 bases between. There are 14 residues in the CDR3. In germline, CDR1 is SGHAT, CDR2 FQNNGV.

In its sample, this clonotype was seen many times. V and J are TRBV12-3 or TRBV12-4 and TRBJ1-2, with TRBD1 identical over 10 bases. This CDR3 region has 15 residues. V shed 4 bases and J 5 bases; nucleotides not matched to a gene: 7. The CDR3 spells CASSSRQGAWYGYTF. CDR3 sequence (DNA): TGTGCCAGCAGTTCCCGACAGGGGGCATGGTATGGCTACACCTTC.

This clonotype was observed many times. V gene TRBV19 combines with J gene TRBJ1-1; D possibly corresponds to TRBD1 (5 bases). This CDR3 comprises 19 residues. V lost 3 bases, J lost 2 bases, and 25 bases lay in between. From germline, CDR1 is LNHDA and CDR2 SQIVND (reference sequence). CDR3 DNA sequence: TGTGCCAGTAGTATCGTAGGCCAGGAAACTCGACAGAAAAACACTGAAGCTTTCTTT. It translates to CASSIVGQETRQKNTEAFF.

The rearrangement joins TRBV5-1 to TRBJ2-6; D is uncertain. From germline, CDR1 is SGHRS and CDR2 YFSETQ. Trimming took 3 bases from V and 4 from J, leaving 11 bases between them. This CDR3 has 15 residues. CDR3 amino acids: CASSYRVGGANVLTF. The DNA of the CDR3 is TGCGCCAGCAGCTATAGGGTAGGCGGGGCCAACGTCCTGACTTTC. Full variable domain (outside the CDR3, taken from reference TRBV5-1 and TRBJ2-6): KAGVTQTPRYLIKTRGQQVTLSCSPISGHRSVSWYQQTPGQGLQFLFEYFSETQRNKGNFPGRFSGRQFSNSRSEMNVSTLELGDSALYLCASSYRVGGANVLTFGAGSRLTVL.

This clonotype was detected many times. Compared with germline, one end of the junction differs, possibly owing to a read error. The CDR3 protein is CASSEALRGRSRF. In DNA, the CDR3 is TGTGCCAGCAGTGAAGCGCTTCGCGGGAGGTCGCGGTTC. V is TRBV2 and J is TRBJ2-5, with 8 nucleotides matching TRBD2. CDR1 and CDR2 from the germline V gene are SNHLY and FYNNEI. The CDR3 is 13 residues long.

This clonotype was counted ten times or more. The chain links TRBV12-3 or TRBV12-4 to TRBJ1-6; unclear D gene. CDR3 size: 14 residues. The V end lost 4 bases, the J end lost 4 bases, and 8 bases lay between the germline ends. For the CDR3, the DNA is TGTGCCAGCAGTTACGGGGATTATAATTCACCCCTCCACTTT. Residues: CASSYGDYNSPLHF.

This clonotype was seen ten or more times. V and J are TRBV20-1 and TRBJ2-7; 10 positions match TRBD2. CDR3 length: 16 residues. V was pared by 1 base and J by 5 bases, with 11 bases of the junction left unmatched. Germline V CDR1 and CDR2: DFQATT, SNEGSKA (reference sequence). The CDR3 DNA reads TGCAGTGCTAGAGCATTGAGCGGGAGGGCCTATGACGAGCAGTACTTC. It is translated as CSARALSGRAYDEQYF.

The chain couples TRBV30 to TRBJ1-1; 8 nucleotides agree with TRBD1. This CDR3 has 12 residues. Germline CDR1 and CDR2: GTSNPN and SVGIG (reference sequence). The V segment lost 3 bases and the J segment 7 bases; nucleotides outside the gene matches: 4. CDR3 amino acids: CAWSPDRGEAFF. As DNA, the CDR3 is TGTGCCTGGAGCCCTGACAGGGGTGAAGCTTTCTTT. Combining the CDR3 with reference TRBV30 and TRBJ1-1 gives the whole variable domain SQTIHQWPATLVQPVGSPLSLECTVEGTSNPNLYWYRQAAGRGLQLLFYSVGIGQISSEVPQNLSASRPQDRQFILSSKKLLLSDSGFYLCAWSPDRGEAFFGQGTRLTVV.

This clonotype was recorded at least ten times. The gene calls are TRBV29-1 and TRBJ1-2; weak D call: TRBD1 (6 bases). The length of the CDR3 is 12 residues. The V gene's germline CDR1 is SQVTM and CDR2 ANQGSEA. The V end lost 6 bases, the J end lost 5 bases, and 13 bases lay between the germline ends. CDR3 residues: CSVSDSSYGYTF. The DNA for the CDR3 is TGCAGCGTATCGGACAGTTCTTATGGCTACACCTTC.

This clonotype has a count of ten or more. V and J are TRBV27 and TRBJ1-6; maybe TRBD1 (5 bases). The CDR3 extends over 19 amino acids. The V and J ends lost 5 bases and 2 bases respectively, with 22 bases between them. Germline loops: CDR1 MNHEY, CDR2 SMNVEV (reference sequence). The CDR3 is CASSPRLAGDRPYNSPLHF. The CDR3 nucleotides are TGTGCCAGCAGTCCGAGGTTGGCGGGGGATCGCCCCTATAATTCACCCCTCCACTTT.

This clonotype came up many times. V gene TRBV28 combines with J gene TRBJ2-7; weak D call: TRBD1 (6 bases). The ends were cut back, 5 bases at V and 0 bases at J, with 17 bases in the middle. Germline V gene data show CDR1 as MDHEN and CDR2 as SYDVKM. The CDR3 sequence is 16 residues long. The CDR3 DNA follows: TGTGCCAGCAGTCGAGGGCCCCAGGGGAGCTCCTACGAGCAGTACTTC. Its translation: CASSRGPQGSSYEQYF.

The rearrangement links TRBV6-1 to TRBJ1-2; D remains unclear. The CDR3 length is 14 residues. Trimming shortened V by 6 bases and J by 2 bases, and 13 bases separated the two germline ends. In germline, CDR1 is MNHNS, CDR2 SASEGT. The CDR3 DNA reads TGTGCCAGCAGCCCGGATCTTTGGAACTATGGCTACACCTTC. Protein sequence: CASSPDLWNYGYTF.